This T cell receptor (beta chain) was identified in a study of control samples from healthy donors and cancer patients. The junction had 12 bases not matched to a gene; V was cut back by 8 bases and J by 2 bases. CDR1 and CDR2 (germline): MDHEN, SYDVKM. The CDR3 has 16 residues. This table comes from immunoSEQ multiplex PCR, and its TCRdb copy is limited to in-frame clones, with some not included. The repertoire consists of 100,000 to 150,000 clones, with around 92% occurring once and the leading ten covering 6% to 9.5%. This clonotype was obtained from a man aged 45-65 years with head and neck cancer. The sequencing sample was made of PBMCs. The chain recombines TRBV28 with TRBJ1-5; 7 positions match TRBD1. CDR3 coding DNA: TGTGCCAGCCGGGGACAGATCAGCGGGCGCAATCAGCCCCAGCATTTT. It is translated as CASRGQISGRNQPQHF.